This T cell receptor beta chain was obtained from a study of cytotoxic CD8 clonotypes in ibrutinib-treated CLL. The wider study: Recorded responses included about 25 partial and 2 complete; following median about 68 months, approximately 14 stayed remitted and about twelve progressed.

V gave up 1 base and J gave up 5 bases, with 8 bases separating them. The CDR3 is made up of 13 amino acids. CDR1 is LNHNV and CDR2 is YYDKDF in the germline V gene (reference sequence). The TCR beta libraries used 2 to 2.5 micrograms of genomic DNA that came from cryopreserved PBMCs. As concerns this clone: Its target is not known.

Some clones are missing from TCRdb's copy, which holds only in-frame ones; the method was immunoSEQ multiplex PCR. The sample carries 20,000 to 25,000 clones, approximately 71% recorded once. Study observations and caveats: While tracking circulating CD8+ T-cell counts, baseline clonality exceeded that of age-matched healthy donors. Among the clonotypes, public ones were uncommon and contracted or held stable on treatment.

The sequence derives from a human donor with chronic lymphocytic leukemia. This sequence joins TRBV15 and TRBJ2-5; unclear D gene. Sequences were derived from PBMCs, sampled after 12 months of ibrutinib treatment. CDR3 DNA sequence: TGTGCCACCAGCAGAGTCTCATGGGAGACCCAGTACTTC. This encodes CATSRVSWETQYF.